This T cell receptor (beta chain) was identified in a study of CD8+ T cells in alopecia areata (dated by TCRdb to the late 2010s). Study-level background: Skin from C3H/HeJ donors aged 6-12 months with spontaneous alopecia was grafted onto female C3H/HeJ recipients aged roughly 7-11 weeks. To study T cell clonal expansion in alopecia areata, the researchers applied high-throughput TCRbeta sequencing to both the C3H/HeJ mouse model and human patients. Scalp tissue and sorted CD4+ and CD8+ peripheral blood T cells from patchy and totalis/universalis alopecia areata patients and from healthy controls were covered by human TCRbeta sequencing. Clonality in the scalp was compared among normal scalp (n=4), patchy alopecia areata scalp (n=8), and alopecia totalis/universalis scalp (n=8). RNA was extracted with the PAXgene miRNA kit for fixed scalp, the miRNeasy kit for PBMCs, and the RNeasy kit for mouse skin. immunoSEQ multiplex PCR using 35 Vbeta forward primers and 13 Jbeta reverse primers was used to amplify TCRbeta CDR3 regions. Overall study results and their limits: Higher clonality and more expanded CD8+ clones were observed in lesional scalp than in normal scalp, particularly in alopecia totalis/universalis, a finding suggestive of antigenic drive. Shared TCR sequences between patients were less evident than in mice, which may be partly attributable to HLA diversity in the patient population. Unlike mouse skin, which is dominated by gammadelta T cells, normal human skin has resident alphabeta T cells that are also sequenced, and this complicates analysis of the scalp TCR repertoire.

To prepare the library, the immunoSEQ multiplex PCR assay was applied. RNA was extracted from all samples and reverse transcribed into cDNA, which served as template for TCR sequencing. First-strand cDNA was synthesized with SuperScript III using a 2:1 mix of oligo-dT and random hexamers. A synthetic immune receptor repertoire was used to assess amplification bias, and residual bias was removed computationally. Sequencing of the libraries was done on Illumina HiSeq with 60 bp reads that cover the CDR3, reading from J toward V. Per the original workflow: Raw reads were preprocessed for error removal, and CDR3 was defined according to IMGT conventions as running from the conserved cysteine to phenylalanine. Clonality was computed by normalizing Shannon entropy by log2 of the number of productive unique TCRs and subtracting the result from 1. Scalp TCRbeta sequences were cross-referenced with sorted blood CD4 and CD8 repertoires so that the CD4 or CD8 identity of scalp clones could be inferred. TCRdb mirrors the immuneACCESS table, restricted to in-frame sequences. Some clones are absent from its copies; in checked studies, under half trace to an unresolved V gene, and the reason for the others is unknown. That table is the source of V, J and clone size, and D and trimming were worked out from the DNA. This sample was tabulated with roughly 260,000 clones, among which there are no singletons. The ten largest make up about 1.1% of the sample.

The CDR3 covers 14 residues, taking in both the cysteine and the phenylalanine. The DNA has 30 bases, all within the CDR3, and is read from base 1. Per the germline V gene (reference sequence), NSQYPW is the CDR1 and LRSPGD is the CDR2. Cells from mouse cutaneous lymph nodes were pooled, stained for CD4, CD8alpha, NKG2D, NKG2ACE and other markers, and then sorted on a BD Influx. Only a few counts were recorded for this clone. Its specific antigen is unknown. The gene names and germline sequences given are murine. The missing CDR3 end, 4 residues past where the read stops, is filled in from the germline J gene.

Recombination joined TRBV1 with TRBJ2-3, with 7 central nucleotides matching TRBD2. The clonotype comes from a C3H/HeJ mouse with alopecia areata. The MHC haplotype that this mouse strain carries is H2-k. Sample: CD4+ T cells sorted from a lymph node. Incomplete CDR3 DNA: TGCACCTGCAGTCTGACGGGGGGGGGAGAA. Protein translation: CTCSLTGGGE. The complete CDR3 protein is CTCSLTGGGETLYF.